This section outlines one T cell receptor (beta chain) sequence together with its context. Its antigen remains unidentified. These data come from a study of OX40 agonist ivuxolimab in advanced cancers. Study-wide background: Patients received ivuxolimab, an agonistic anti-OX40 (CD134) antibody. General study points: In CD8+ T cells, expanded clones were on average more numerous than in CD4+. Not determined was the antigen specificity of the expanded peripheral T cells.

The assay was immunoSEQ multiplex PCR, and TCRdb's table has in-frame clones only and misses some. The sample shows 7,500 to 9,500 clones, approximately 68% of them seen only once. Trimming shortened V by 0 bases and J by 5 bases, and 7 bases separated the two germline ends. CDR3 length equals 12 residues. CDR1 and CDR2 from the germline V gene are GTSNPN and SVGIG (reference sequence). This TCR was recovered from an adult with an advanced solid tumor such as melanoma, head and neck, liver or kidney cancer. The sequencing here drew on CD4+ or CD8+ T cells sorted from blood, taken in a trial of the OX40 agonist ivuxolimab. The gene calls are TRBV30 and TRBJ1-1; no firm D call. The CDR3 loop is CAWSVLATEAFF. In nucleotides, the CDR3 is TGTGCCTGGAGTGTACTCGCAACTGAAGCTTTCTTT.